This section outlines one T cell receptor beta chain sequence together with its context. Its antigen is unknown. No per-base quality is available; no much larger clone lies one base away. The library was obtained by the immunoSEQ multiplex PCR assay. In TCRdb, the immuneACCESS table is reduced to in-frame sequences with V and J assigned. These tables do not hold every clone; where another copy was compared, an unresolved V gene accounts for under half, and the others remain unexplained. The sample table holds roughly 70,000 clones, of which 80% to 90% were seen once. The top ten clonotypes cover approximately 3.3% of the sample. These data come from a study of T cell changes during pregnancy in multiple sclerosis (dated by TCRdb to about 2019). About the study as a whole: In women with multiple sclerosis, the researchers looked at how the T cell repertoire shifted as pregnancy progressed.

V ends up 3 bases short and J 2 bases short, with an unmatched junction base count of 7. Measured from the cysteine to the phenylalanine, the CDR3 is 16 residues long. Only the CDR3 portion is preserved as DNA: 48 bases, with reading frame beginning at the first base. The germline V gene encodes CDR1 LGHNA and CDR2 YSLEER. The material sequenced was peripheral blood, taken before pregnancy. The chain links TRBV4-3 with TRBJ2-7, and TRBD1 aligns with 10 junction nucleotides. The sequence was obtained from a female donor with multiple sclerosis, enrolled in a pregnancy study. The CDR3 is CASSQDTGTGAYEQYF. DNA sequence: TGCGCCAGCAGCCAGGATACCGGGACAGGGGCCTACGAGCAGTACTTC.